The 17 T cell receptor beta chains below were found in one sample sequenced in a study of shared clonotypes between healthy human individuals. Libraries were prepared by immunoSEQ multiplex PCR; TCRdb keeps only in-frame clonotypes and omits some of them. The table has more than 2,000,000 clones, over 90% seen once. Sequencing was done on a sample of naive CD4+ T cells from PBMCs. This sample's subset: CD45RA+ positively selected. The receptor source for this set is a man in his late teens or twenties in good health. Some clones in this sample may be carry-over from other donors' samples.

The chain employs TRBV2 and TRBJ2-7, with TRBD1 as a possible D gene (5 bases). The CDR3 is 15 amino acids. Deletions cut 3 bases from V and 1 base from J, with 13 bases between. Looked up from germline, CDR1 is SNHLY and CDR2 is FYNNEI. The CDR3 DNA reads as TGTGCCAGCAGTGAGGACACTCCCCCTTCCTACGAGCAGTACTTC. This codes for CASSEDTPPSYEQYF.

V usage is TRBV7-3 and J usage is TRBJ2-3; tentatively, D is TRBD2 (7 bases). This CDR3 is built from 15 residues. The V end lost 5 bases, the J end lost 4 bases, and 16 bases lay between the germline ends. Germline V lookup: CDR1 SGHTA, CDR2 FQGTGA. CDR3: CASSKGGGVADTQYF. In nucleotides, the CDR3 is TGTGCCAGCAGCAAAGGGGGAGGGGTGGCAGATACGCAGTATTTT.

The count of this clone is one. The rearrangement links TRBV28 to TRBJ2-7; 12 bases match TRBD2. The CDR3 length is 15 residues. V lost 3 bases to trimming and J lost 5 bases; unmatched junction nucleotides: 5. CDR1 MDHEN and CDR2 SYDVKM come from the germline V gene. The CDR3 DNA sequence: TGTGCCAGCAGTTTCCGACTAGCGGGAGTCGACGAGCAGTACTTC. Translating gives CASSFRLAGVDEQYF. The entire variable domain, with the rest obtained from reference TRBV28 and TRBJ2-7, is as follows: DVKVTQSSRYLVKRTGEKVFLECVQDMDHENMFWYRQDPGLGLRLIYFSYDVKMKEKGDIPEGYSVSREKKERFSLILESASTNQTSMYLCASSFRLAGVDEQYFGPGTRLTVT.

This CDR3 reads CASSRTSGVSLNEQFF. CDR3 in DNA: TGCGCCAGCAGCCGGACTAGCGGGGTCTCGTTAAATGAGCAGTTCTTC. The J gene is TRBJ2-1, the V gene TRBV5-1, with 12 bases lining up with TRBD2. CDR1 is SGHRS, CDR2 YFSETQ, per germline. CDR3 size: 16 residues. The V and J ends lost 4 bases and 7 bases, in that order; junction bases with no gene match: 9.

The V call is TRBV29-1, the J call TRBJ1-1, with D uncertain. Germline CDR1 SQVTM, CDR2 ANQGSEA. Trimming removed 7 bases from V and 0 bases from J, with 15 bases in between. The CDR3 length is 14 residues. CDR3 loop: CSARTEPMNTEAFF. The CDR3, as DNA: TGCAGCGCCCGGACGGAGCCGATGAACACTGAAGCTTTCTTT. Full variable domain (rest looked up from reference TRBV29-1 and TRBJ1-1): SAVISQKPSRDICQRGTSLTIQCQVDSQVTMMFWYRQQPGQSLTLIATANQGSEATYESGFVIDKFPISRPNLTFSTLTVSNMSPEDSSIYLCSARTEPMNTEAFFGQGTRLTVV.

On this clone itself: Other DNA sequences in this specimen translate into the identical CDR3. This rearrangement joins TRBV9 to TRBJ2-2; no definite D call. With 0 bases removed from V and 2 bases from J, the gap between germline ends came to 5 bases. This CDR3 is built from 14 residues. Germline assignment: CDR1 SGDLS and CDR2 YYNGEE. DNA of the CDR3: TGTGCCAGCAGCGTAGGGAGAAACACCGGGGAGCTGTTTTTT. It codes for CASSVGRNTGELFF.

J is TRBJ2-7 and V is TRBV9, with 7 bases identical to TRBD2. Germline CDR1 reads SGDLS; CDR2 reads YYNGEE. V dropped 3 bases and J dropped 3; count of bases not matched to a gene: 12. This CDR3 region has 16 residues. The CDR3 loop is CASSGRASGVIYEQYF. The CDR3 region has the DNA TGTGCCAGCAGCGGCCGAGCCAGCGGGGTCATCTACGAGCAGTACTTC.

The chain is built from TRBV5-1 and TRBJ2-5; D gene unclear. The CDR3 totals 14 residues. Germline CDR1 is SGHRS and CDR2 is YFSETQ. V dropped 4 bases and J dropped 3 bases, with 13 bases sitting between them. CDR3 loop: CASSPTVGEETQYF. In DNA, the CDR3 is TGCGCCAGCAGCCCAACGGTTGGGGAAGAGACCCAGTACTTC.

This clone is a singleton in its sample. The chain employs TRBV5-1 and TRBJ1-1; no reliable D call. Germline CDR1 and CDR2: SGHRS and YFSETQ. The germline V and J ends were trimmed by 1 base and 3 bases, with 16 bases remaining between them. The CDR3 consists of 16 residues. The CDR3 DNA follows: TGCGCCAGCAGCTTGTTTATGCGGGCGAGAGACACTGAAGCTTTCTTT. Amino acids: CASSLFMRARDTEAFF.

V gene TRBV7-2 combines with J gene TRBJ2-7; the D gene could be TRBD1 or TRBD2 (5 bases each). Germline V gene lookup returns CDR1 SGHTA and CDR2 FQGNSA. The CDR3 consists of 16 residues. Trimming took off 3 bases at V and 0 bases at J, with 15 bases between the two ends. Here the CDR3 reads CASSLGRPGSSYEQYF. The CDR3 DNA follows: TGTGCCAGCAGCTTGGGACGACCGGGAAGCTCCTACGAGCAGTACTTC.

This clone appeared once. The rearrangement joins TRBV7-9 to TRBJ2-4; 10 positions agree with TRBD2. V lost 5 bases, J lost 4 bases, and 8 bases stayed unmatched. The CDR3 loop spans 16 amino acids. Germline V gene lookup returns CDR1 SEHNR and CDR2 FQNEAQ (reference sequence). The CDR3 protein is CASSRPGTSEKNIQYF. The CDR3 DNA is TGTGCCAGCAGCCGTCCCGGGACTAGCGAGAAAAACATTCAGTACTTC.

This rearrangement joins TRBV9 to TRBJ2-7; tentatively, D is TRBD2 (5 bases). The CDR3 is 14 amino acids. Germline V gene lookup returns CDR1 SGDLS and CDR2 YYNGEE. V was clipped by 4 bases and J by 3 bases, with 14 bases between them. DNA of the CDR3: TGTGCCAGCAGCCCCGGACTTATGGACTACGAGCAGTACTTC. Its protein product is CASSPGLMDYEQYF.

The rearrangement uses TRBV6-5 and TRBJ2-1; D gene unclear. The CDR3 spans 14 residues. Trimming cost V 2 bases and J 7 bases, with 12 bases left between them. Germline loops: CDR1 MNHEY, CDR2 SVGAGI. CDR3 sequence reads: CASSYHGPGNEQFF. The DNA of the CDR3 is TGTGCCAGCAGTTACCACGGGCCTGGTAATGAGCAGTTCTTC.

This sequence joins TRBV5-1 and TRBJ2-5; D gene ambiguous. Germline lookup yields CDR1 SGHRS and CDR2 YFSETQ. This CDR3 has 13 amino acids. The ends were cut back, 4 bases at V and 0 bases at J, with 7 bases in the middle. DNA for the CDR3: TGCGCCAGCAGCATGAGGTACCAAGAGACCCAGTACTTC. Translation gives CASSMRYQETQYF.

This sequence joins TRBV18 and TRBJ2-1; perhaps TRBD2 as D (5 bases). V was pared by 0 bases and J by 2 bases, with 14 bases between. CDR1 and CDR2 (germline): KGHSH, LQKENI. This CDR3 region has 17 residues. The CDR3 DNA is TGTGCCAGCTCACCACCGGGCCTCTACGGGGCCTACAATGAGCAGTTCTTC. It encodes CASSPPGLYGAYNEQFF.

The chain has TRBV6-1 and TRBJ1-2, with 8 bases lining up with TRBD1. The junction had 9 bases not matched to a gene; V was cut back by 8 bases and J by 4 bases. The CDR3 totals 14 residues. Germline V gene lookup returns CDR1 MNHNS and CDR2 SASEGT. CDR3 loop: CASLSGDRSYGYTF. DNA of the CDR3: TGTGCCAGCCTCTCGGGGGACAGGTCCTATGGCTACACCTTC.

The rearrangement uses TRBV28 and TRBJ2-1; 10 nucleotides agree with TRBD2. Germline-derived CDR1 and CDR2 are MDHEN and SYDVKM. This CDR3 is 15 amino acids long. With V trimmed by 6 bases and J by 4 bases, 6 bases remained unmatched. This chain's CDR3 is CASSKRTSGYNEQFF. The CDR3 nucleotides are TGTGCCAGCAGCAAGAGGACTAGCGGATACAATGAGCAGTTCTTC. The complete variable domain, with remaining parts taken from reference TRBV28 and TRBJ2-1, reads DVKVTQSSRYLVKRTGEKVFLECVQDMDHENMFWYRQDPGLGLRLIYFSYDVKMKEKGDIPEGYSVSREKKERFSLILESASTNQTSMYLCASSKRTSGYNEQFFGPGTRLTVL.